The rows below give T cell receptor beta chains drawn from one sample of a study of blood T cells in healthy people across ages. TCRdb re-analysed the 5' RACE reads in MiXCR, keeping a single row per CDR3 protein. The sample comprises about a million distinct CDR3 sequences, 45% to 60% of which are singletons, and roughly a fifth rests with the top ten. Sequencing was performed on blood. Receptors were obtained from a woman in her fifties or sixties in good health. Both conserved end residues are part of each CDR3. The order of the fields is CDR3 DNA, CDR3 protein, V gene, clone size, D gene, J gene. D genes are given only for firm matches. Clone size is given for some rows only: seen once, a few or many times, or a class if the clone is expanded.

CDR3 DNA: TGTGCCAGCAGTCCCCCCGACTCGCACTCGTACGAGCAGTACTTC
CDR3 protein: CASSPPDSHSYEQYF
V gene: TRBV27
clone size: few
D gene: .
J gene: TRBJ2-7

CDR3 DNA: TGTGCCAGCAGCCAACCCGGGACTAGCGGGAGCCACGAGCAGTACTTC
CDR3 protein: CASSQPGTSGSHEQYF
V gene: TRBV4-2
clone size: many
D gene: TRBD2
J gene: TRBJ2-7

CDR3 DNA: TGTGCCAGCAGTTACCGACCTGAGGAGTTGCCCTACGAGCAGTACTTC
CDR3 protein: CASSYRPEELPYEQYF
V gene: TRBV6-6
clone size: few
D gene: .
J gene: TRBJ2-7

CDR3 DNA: TGTGCCAGCAGCATGGGACTAGCGGGCACAGATACGCAGTATTTT
CDR3 protein: CASSMGLAGTDTQYF
V gene: TRBV11-2
clone size: few
D gene: TRBD2
J gene: TRBJ2-3

CDR3 DNA: TGTGCCACCAGCGGTCGTGTAGCGGGAGGGCGGGACGAGCAGTACTTC
CDR3 protein: CATSGRVAGGRDEQYF
V gene: TRBV15
clone size: .
D gene: TRBD2
J gene: TRBJ2-7

CDR3 DNA: TGTGCCAGCAGCAAACTCTCGTCGGATACGCAGTATTTT
CDR3 protein: CASSKLSSDTQYF
V gene: TRBV7-9
clone size: few
D gene: .
J gene: TRBJ2-3

CDR3 DNA: TGCAGCGGACAGGGCCGACCCTACAATGAGCAGTTCTTC
CDR3 protein: CSGQGRPYNEQFF
V gene: TRBV29-1
clone size: few
D gene: TRBD1
J gene: TRBJ2-1

CDR3 DNA: TGTGCTAGTGGTTTTTCGAACACTGAAGCTCTCTTT
CDR3 protein: CASGFSNTEALF
V gene: TRBV12-5
clone size: .
D gene: .
J gene: TRBJ1-1

CDR3 DNA: TGTGCCAGCATCCAGGGGGCCGGGGAGACCCAGTACTTC
CDR3 protein: CASIQGAGETQYF
V gene: TRBV2
clone size: .
D gene: TRBD1
J gene: TRBJ2-5

CDR3 DNA: TGTGCCAGCAGCTCGCCTAGATCTGGCTACAATGAGCAGTACTTC
CDR3 protein: CASSSPRSGYNEQYF
V gene: TRBV5-5
clone size: .
D gene: .
J gene: TRBJ2-5

CDR3 DNA: TGCGCCAGCAGCTTTTCCGGGACAGGGGTTTTATGGTACGAGCAGTACTTC
CDR3 protein: CASSFSGTGVLWYEQYF
V gene: TRBV5-1
clone size: few
D gene: TRBD1
J gene: TRBJ2-7

CDR3 DNA: TGTGCCAGCAGCCAAGAAGACCAGTATGGGGAGACCCAGTACTTC
CDR3 protein: CASSQEDQYGETQYF
V gene: TRBV4-2
clone size: once
D gene: .
J gene: TRBJ2-5

CDR3 DNA: TGTGCCTTCTCCAGGACAGGGTTTACTTCACCCCTCCACTTT
CDR3 protein: CAFSRTGFTSPLHF
V gene: TRBV30
clone size: .
D gene: TRBD1
J gene: TRBJ1-6

CDR3 DNA: TGTGCCACCCGGACTAGCGGGATCGAGACCCAGTACTTC
CDR3 protein: CATRTSGIETQYF
V gene: TRBV2
clone size: few
D gene: TRBD2
J gene: TRBJ2-5

CDR3 DNA: TGCAGTGCTAGTGTTCCGGACTTAATTATCTACGAGCAGTACTTC
CDR3 protein: CSASVPDLIIYEQYF
V gene: TRBV20-1
clone size: .
D gene: .
J gene: TRBJ2-7

CDR3 DNA: TGTGCCAGCAGCTTAAGGACCGGCCCTTACGAGCAGTACTTC
CDR3 protein: CASSLRTGPYEQYF
V gene: TRBV7-2
clone size: many
D gene: .
J gene: TRBJ2-7

CDR3 DNA: TGTGCCAGCAGCCAAGAATTCGGCAAGGCGGGAGTCAGAGATACGCAGTATTTT
CDR3 protein: CASSQEFGKAGVRDTQYF
V gene: TRBV4-2
clone size: few
D gene: TRBD2
J gene: TRBJ2-3

CDR3 DNA: TGCAGCGGGACAAACAGGGGTGGTCGCTACACCTTC
CDR3 protein: CSGTNRGGRYTF
V gene: TRBV29-1
clone size: .
D gene: TRBD1
J gene: TRBJ1-2

CDR3 DNA: TGTGCCAGCAGTCTACCGGGATCCTTGGGAGAGCAGTACTTC
CDR3 protein: CASSLPGSLGEQYF
V gene: TRBV28
clone size: few
D gene: .
J gene: TRBJ2-7

CDR3 DNA: TGTGCCATCAGTGGGGACGTCAAAGAGACCCAGTACTTC
CDR3 protein: CAISGDVKETQYF
V gene: TRBV10-3
clone size: .
D gene: .
J gene: TRBJ2-5

CDR3 DNA: TGTGCCAGCAGTTTGGGTATGCCCTACGAGCAGTACTTC
CDR3 protein: CASSLGMPYEQYF
V gene: TRBV28
clone size: many
D gene: .
J gene: TRBJ2-7

CDR3 DNA: TGTGCCAGCAGTTACGGATCCGTCACAGATACGCAGTATTTT
CDR3 protein: CASSYGSVTDTQYF
V gene: TRBV6-5
clone size: .
D gene: .
J gene: TRBJ2-3

CDR3 DNA: TGCGCCAGCAGCCCTCTCGCGACGGGGACCCAGTACTTC
CDR3 protein: CASSPLATGTQYF
V gene: TRBV4-1
clone size: .
D gene: .
J gene: TRBJ2-5

CDR3 DNA: TGTGCCAGCAGCCCTACTAGGATGGTGGGTTACGAGCAGTACTTC
CDR3 protein: CASSPTRMVGYEQYF
V gene: TRBV4-2
clone size: many
D gene: .
J gene: TRBJ2-7

CDR3 DNA: TGTGCCACCACCCAGGGCGGGAGAAACGGCAATGAGCAGTACTTC
CDR3 protein: CATTQGGRNGNEQYF
V gene: TRBV24-1
clone size: few
D gene: TRBD2
J gene: TRBJ2-5

CDR3 DNA: TGTGCCAGCAGCTTAGCCGGGCTGGGCTACACCTTC
CDR3 protein: CASSLAGLGYTF
V gene: TRBV7-8
clone size: .
D gene: .
J gene: TRBJ1-2

CDR3 DNA: TGTGCCAGCAGCGTGGGCGGGACAGGAACCCAAGAGACCCAGTACTTC
CDR3 protein: CASSVGGTGTQETQYF
V gene: TRBV9
clone size: few
D gene: TRBD1
J gene: TRBJ2-5

CDR3 DNA: TGCAGCGGCGCTAGCGGGTTCTACAATGAGCAGTACTTC
CDR3 protein: CSGASGFYNEQYF
V gene: TRBV29-1
clone size: .
D gene: TRBD2
J gene: TRBJ2-7

CDR3 DNA: TGTGCCAGCAGCCCCGGTACACAGGGGGCCTACGAGCAGTACTTC
CDR3 protein: CASSPGTQGAYEQYF
V gene: TRBV14
clone size: .
D gene: TRBD1
J gene: TRBJ2-7

CDR3 DNA: TGTGCCAGCAGCAAAGCGAGGGGGGAGTATCAGCCCCAGCATTTT
CDR3 protein: CASSKARGEYQPQHF
V gene: TRBV21-1
clone size: .
D gene: .
J gene: TRBJ1-5

CDR3 DNA: TGTGCCAGCAGCTCGGGACTAGCGGGAGGTGCCTACAATGAGCAGTTCTTC
CDR3 protein: CASSSGLAGGAYNEQFF
V gene: TRBV7-2
clone size: few
D gene: TRBD2
J gene: TRBJ2-1

CDR3 DNA: TGTGCCAGCAGTGAGGGTTTGGAAGAGACCCAGTACTTC
CDR3 protein: CASSEGLEETQYF
V gene: TRBV6-1
clone size: .
D gene: .
J gene: TRBJ2-5

CDR3 DNA: TGTGCCAGCAGCCAAGTATCAGGGGGGTCCTACGAGCAGTACTTC
CDR3 protein: CASSQVSGGSYEQYF
V gene: TRBV3-1
clone size: .
D gene: .
J gene: TRBJ2-7

CDR3 DNA: TGTGCCAGCAGCCCAACCCCAGACGTCGGCGAGCAGTACTTC
CDR3 protein: CASSPTPDVGEQYF
V gene: TRBV5-5
clone size: .
D gene: .
J gene: TRBJ2-7

CDR3 DNA: TGTGCCAGCAGCAAAACACCGTTGGCGATTTCACCCCTCCACTTT
CDR3 protein: CASSKTPLAISPLHF
V gene: TRBV11-2
clone size: .
D gene: .
J gene: TRBJ1-6